The next 6 T cell receptor beta chains were all read from a single sample in a study of T cell responses to AZD1222 COVID-19 vaccine. TCRdb keeps only in-frame clones here, not all; method: immunoSEQ multiplex PCR. The sample shows fewer than 150,000 clones, approximately 86% of them seen only once. Source: peripheral blood, taken 28 days after the second AZD1222 dose. All receptors come from an adult who received the AZD1222 COVID-19 vaccine.

The table lists this clone with a count of one. The chain joins TRBV2 to TRBJ2-3; unclear D gene. Deletions cut 5 bases from V and 6 bases from J, with 12 bases between. The germline V gene has CDR1 SNHLY and CDR2 FYNNEI. The CDR3 consists of 13 residues. The CDR3 DNA sequence: TGTGCCAGCAGTTACGGGCTATCCGATACGCAGTATTTT. Translation: CASSYGLSDTQYF.

The V and J genes are TRBV7-9 and TRBJ2-3; perhaps TRBD1 as D (5 bases). The CDR3 has 17 amino acids. V lost 5 bases, J lost 6 bases, and 24 bases lay in between. The V gene's germline CDR1 is SEHNR and CDR2 FQNEAQ (reference sequence). The CDR3 bases are TGTGCCAGCAGCCCCGGGCAGGGATTTGATGTGAAGGATACGCAGTATTTT. This encodes CASSPGQGFDVKDTQYF.

The chain has TRBV9 and TRBJ1-1; D may be TRBD1 (5 bases). Germline values: CDR1 SGDLS, CDR2 YYNGEE. The ends were cut back, 3 bases at V and 4 bases at J, with 13 bases in the middle. The CDR3 has 14 amino acids. The CDR3 here is CASSAWGGVTEAFF. CDR3 sequence (DNA): TGTGCCAGCAGCGCTTGGGGCGGGGTCACTGAAGCTTTCTTT.

The chain carries TRBV18 and TRBJ1-1; 7 positions agree with TRBD1. V shed 3 bases and J 3 bases; nucleotides not matched to a gene: 13. The V gene's germline CDR1 is KGHSH and CDR2 LQKENI. This CDR3 contains 17 residues. The CDR3 sequence is CASSPLRRGRGDTEAFF. The CDR3 DNA reads as TGTGCCAGCTCACCGCTTCGGAGGGGGCGAGGGGACACTGAAGCTTTCTTT.

The chain is built from TRBV6-5 and TRBJ2-1; no clear D gene. The CDR3 is made up of 14 amino acids. The germline V and J ends were trimmed by 0 bases and 4 bases, with 7 bases remaining between them. Germline CDR1 and CDR2: MNHEY and SVGAGI. The CDR3 loop is CASSYSLGYNEQFF. Here the CDR3 DNA reads TGTGCCAGCAGTTACTCCCTTGGGTACAATGAGCAGTTCTTC.

The chain recombines TRBV5-1 with TRBJ1-2; tentative D call: TRBD1 (6 bases). In germline, CDR1 is SGHRS, CDR2 YFSETQ. CDR3 length equals 13 residues. V gave up 4 bases and J gave up 4 bases, with 11 bases separating them. The DNA for the CDR3 is TGCGCCAGCAGCATGGGACAACTCTATGGCTACACCTTC. Its protein product is CASSMGQLYGYTF.